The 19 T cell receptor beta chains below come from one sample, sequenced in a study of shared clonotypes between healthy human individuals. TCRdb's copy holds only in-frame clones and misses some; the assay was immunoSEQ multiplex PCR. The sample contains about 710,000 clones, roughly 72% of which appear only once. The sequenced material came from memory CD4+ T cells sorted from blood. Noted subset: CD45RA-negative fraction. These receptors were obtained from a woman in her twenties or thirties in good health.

The CDR3 protein is CASEGAGLAGTSYEQYF. CDR3 DNA sequence: TGTGCCAGCGAGGGGGCTGGACTAGCGGGAACCTCCTACGAGCAGTACTTC. This chain connects TRBV2 to TRBJ2-7; 12 nucleotides line up with TRBD2. This CDR3 region has 17 residues. With 8 bases clipped from V and 0 bases from J, the junction kept 11 bases outside the gene matches. Looked up from germline, CDR1 is SNHLY and CDR2 is FYNNEI. The full variable domain, its missing parts supplied by reference TRBV2 and TRBJ2-7, is EPEVTQTPSHQVTQMGQEVILRCVPISNHLYFYWYRQILGQKVEFLVSFYNNEISEKSEIFDDQFSVERPDGSNFTLKIRSTKLEDSAMYFCASEGAGLAGTSYEQYFGPGTRLTVT.

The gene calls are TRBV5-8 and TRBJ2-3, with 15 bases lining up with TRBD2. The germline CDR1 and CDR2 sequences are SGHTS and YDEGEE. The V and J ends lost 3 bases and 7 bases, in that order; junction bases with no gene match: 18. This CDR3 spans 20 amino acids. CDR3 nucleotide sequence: TGTGCCAGCAGCTCCACCCCATTTTGGACTAGCGGGAGGGCCCGGCATACGCAGTATTTT. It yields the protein CASSSTPFWTSGRARHTQYF.

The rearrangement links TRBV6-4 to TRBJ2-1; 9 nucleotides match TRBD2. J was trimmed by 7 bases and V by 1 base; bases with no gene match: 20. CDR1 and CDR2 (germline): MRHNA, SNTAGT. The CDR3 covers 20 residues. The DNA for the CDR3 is TGTGCCAGCAGTGACTGGGGCAGGGGAGGGTCGCGGGAGGGGTCGAATGAGCAGTTCTTC. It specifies CASSDWGRGGSREGSNEQFF.

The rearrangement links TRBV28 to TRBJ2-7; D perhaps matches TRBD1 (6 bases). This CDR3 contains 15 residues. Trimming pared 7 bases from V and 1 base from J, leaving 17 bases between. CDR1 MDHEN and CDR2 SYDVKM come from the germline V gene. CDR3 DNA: TGTGCCAGCAACTCGCCGACAGGTTCATCCTACGAGCAGTACTTC. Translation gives CASNSPTGSSYEQYF.

The DNA of the CDR3 is TGTGCCAGCAGTGGGCAGCGGAGCTCCTACGAGCAGTACTTC. It codes for CASSGQRSSYEQYF. This chain connects TRBV27 to TRBJ2-7; D possibly corresponds to TRBD2 (5 bases). Trimming removed 5 bases at V and 0 bases at J, with 11 bases between. CDR1 is MNHEY, CDR2 SMNVEV, per germline (reference sequence). The CDR3 contains 14 residues.

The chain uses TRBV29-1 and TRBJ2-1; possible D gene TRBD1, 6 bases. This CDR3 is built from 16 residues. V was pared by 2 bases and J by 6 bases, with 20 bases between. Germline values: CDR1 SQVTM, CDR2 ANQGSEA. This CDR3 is CSVERYGGHWSNEQFF. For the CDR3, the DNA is TGCAGCGTTGAAAGATATGGGGGACACTGGAGCAATGAGCAGTTCTTC.

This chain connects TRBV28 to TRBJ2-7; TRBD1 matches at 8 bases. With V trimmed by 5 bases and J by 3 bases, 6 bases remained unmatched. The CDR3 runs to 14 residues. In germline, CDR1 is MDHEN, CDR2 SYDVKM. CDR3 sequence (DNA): TGTGCCAGCAGTCTACAGGACAGGGTCTACGAGCAGTACTTC. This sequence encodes CASSLQDRVYEQYF. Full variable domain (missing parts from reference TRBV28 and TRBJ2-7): DVKVTQSSRYLVKRTGEKVFLECVQDMDHENMFWYRQDPGLGLRLIYFSYDVKMKEKGDIPEGYSVSREKKERFSLILESASTNQTSMYLCASSLQDRVYEQYFGPGTRLTVT.

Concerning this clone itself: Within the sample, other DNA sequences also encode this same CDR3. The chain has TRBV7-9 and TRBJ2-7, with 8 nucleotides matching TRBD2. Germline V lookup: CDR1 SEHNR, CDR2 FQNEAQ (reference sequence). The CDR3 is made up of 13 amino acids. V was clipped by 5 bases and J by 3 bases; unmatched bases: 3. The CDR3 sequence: CASSPGTSYEQYF. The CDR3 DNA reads TGTGCCAGCAGCCCCGGGACTAGCTACGAGCAGTACTTC.

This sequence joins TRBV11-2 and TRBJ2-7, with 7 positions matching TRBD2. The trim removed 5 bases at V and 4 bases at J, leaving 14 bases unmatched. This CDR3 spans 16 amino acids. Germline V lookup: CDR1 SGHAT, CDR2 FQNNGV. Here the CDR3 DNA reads TGTGCCAGCAGCCCGAGGTCTGGCGGGAGTCTATACGAGCAGTACTTC. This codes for CASSPRSGGSLYEQYF.

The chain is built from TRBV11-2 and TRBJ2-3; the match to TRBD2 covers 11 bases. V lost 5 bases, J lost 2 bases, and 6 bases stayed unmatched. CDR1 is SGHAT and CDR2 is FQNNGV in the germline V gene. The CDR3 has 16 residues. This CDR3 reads CASSQGLAGYTDTQYF. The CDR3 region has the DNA TGTGCCAGCAGCCAAGGACTAGCGGGCTACACAGATACGCAGTATTTT.

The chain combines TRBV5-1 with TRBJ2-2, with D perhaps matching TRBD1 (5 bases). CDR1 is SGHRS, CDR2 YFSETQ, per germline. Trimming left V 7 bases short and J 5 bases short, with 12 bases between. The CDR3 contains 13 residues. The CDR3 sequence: CASRTTETGELFF. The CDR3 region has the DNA TGCGCCAGCCGTACGACAGAAACCGGGGAGCTGTTTTTT.

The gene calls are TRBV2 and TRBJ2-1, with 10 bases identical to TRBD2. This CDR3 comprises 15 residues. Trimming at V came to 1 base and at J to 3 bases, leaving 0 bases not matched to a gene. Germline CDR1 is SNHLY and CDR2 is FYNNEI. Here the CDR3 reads CASSEGTSGYNEQFF. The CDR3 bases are TGTGCCAGCAGTGAAGGGACTAGCGGCTACAATGAGCAGTTCTTC.

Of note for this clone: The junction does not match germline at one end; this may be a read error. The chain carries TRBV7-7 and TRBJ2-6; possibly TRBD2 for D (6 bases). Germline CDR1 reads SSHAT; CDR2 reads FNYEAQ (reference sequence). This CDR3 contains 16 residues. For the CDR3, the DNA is TGTGCCAAGTGGGGGACTCCCGCCTCTTGGGCCAACGTCCTGACTTTC. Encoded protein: CAKWGTPASWANVLTF.

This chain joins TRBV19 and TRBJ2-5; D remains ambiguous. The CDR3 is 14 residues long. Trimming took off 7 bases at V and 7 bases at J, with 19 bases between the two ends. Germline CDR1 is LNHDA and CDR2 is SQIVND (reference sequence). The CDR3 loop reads CASTPVLAGGTQYF. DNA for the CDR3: TGTGCCAGTACCCCCGTCTTGGCCGGTGGGACCCAGTACTTC.

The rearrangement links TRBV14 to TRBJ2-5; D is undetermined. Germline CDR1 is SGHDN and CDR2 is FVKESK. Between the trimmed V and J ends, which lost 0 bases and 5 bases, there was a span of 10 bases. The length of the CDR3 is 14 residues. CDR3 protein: CASSQDRVAETQYF. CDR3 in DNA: TGTGCCAGCAGCCAAGATAGGGTCGCGGAGACCCAGTACTTC. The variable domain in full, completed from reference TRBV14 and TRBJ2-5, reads EAGVTQFPSHSVIEKGQTVTLRCDPISGHDNLYWYRRVMGKEIKFLLHFVKESKQDESGMPNNRFLAERTGGTYSTLKVQPAELEDSGVYFCASSQDRVAETQYFGPGTRLLVL.

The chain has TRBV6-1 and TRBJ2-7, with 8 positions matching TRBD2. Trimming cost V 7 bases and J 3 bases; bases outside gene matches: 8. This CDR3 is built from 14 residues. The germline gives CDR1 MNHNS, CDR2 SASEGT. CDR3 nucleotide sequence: TGTGCCAGCAAGATACTAGCGGAAAGCTACGAGCAGTACTTC. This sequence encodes CASKILAESYEQYF.

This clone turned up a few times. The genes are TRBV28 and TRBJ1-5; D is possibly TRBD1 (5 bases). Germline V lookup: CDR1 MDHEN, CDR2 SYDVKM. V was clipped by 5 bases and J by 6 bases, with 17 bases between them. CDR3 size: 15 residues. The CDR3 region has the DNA TGTGCCAGCAGTCGCATCTTCCAGGGAAGTCAGCCCCAGCATTTT. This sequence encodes CASSRIFQGSQPQHF.

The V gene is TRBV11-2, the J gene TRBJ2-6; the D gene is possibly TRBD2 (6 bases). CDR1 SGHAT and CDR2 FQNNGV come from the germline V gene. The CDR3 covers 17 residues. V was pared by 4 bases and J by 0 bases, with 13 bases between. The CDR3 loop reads CASSSGDALSGANVLTF. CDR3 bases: TGTGCCAGCAGCTCGGGGGACGCTCTCTCTGGGGCCAACGTCCTGACTTTC.

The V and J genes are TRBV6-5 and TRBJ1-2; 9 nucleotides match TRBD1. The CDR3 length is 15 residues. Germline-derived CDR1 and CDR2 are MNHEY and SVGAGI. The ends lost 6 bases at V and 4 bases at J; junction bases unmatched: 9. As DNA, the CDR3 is TGTGCCAGCAGCAAAAGACAGGGGGGTTTCTATGGCTACACCTTC. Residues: CASSKRQGGFYGYTF.